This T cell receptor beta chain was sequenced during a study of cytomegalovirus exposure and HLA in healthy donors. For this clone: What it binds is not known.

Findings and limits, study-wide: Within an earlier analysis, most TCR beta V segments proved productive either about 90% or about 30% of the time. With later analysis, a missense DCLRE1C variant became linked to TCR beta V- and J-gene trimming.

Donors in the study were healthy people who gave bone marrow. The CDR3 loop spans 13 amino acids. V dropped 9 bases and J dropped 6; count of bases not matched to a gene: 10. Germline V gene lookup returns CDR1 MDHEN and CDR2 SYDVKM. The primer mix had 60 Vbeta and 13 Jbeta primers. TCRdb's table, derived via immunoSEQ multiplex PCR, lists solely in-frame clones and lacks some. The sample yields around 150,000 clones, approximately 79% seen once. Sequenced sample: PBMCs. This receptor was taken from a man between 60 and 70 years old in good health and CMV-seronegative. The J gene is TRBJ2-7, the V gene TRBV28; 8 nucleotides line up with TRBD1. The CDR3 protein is CASSPGQGGEQYF. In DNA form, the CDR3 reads TGTGCCAGTAGCCCCGGACAGGGTGGCGAGCAGTACTTC.